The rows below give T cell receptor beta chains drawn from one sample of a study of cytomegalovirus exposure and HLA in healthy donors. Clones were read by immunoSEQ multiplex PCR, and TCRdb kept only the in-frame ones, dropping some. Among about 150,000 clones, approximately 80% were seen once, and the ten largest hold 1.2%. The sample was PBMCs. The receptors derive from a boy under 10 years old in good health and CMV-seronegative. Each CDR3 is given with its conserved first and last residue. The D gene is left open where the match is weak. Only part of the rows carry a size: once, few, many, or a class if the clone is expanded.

CDR3aa: CASTRGGLLSPLHF; CDR3nt: TGTGCCAGCACCCGGGGAGGGCTTCTTTCACCCCTCCACTTT; d_gene: NA; j_gene: TRBJ1-6; abundance: NA; v_gene: TRBV7-9
CDR3aa: CASSVGTSKGDTQYF; CDR3nt: TGCGCCAGCAGTGTTGGGACTAGCAAAGGAGATACGCAGTATTTT; d_gene: TRBD2; j_gene: TRBJ2-3; abundance: once; v_gene: TRBV10-2
CDR3aa: CASSRRLAGGASTDTQYF; CDR3nt: TGTGCCAGCAGCCGAAGACTAGCGGGGGGCGCTAGCACAGATACGCAGTATTTT; d_gene: TRBD2; j_gene: TRBJ2-3; abundance: NA; v_gene: TRBV7-6
CDR3aa: CASSYSTGGVQDTQYF; CDR3nt: TGTGCCAGCAGTTACTCGACAGGGGGTGTTCAAGATACGCAGTATTTT; d_gene: TRBD1; j_gene: TRBJ2-3; abundance: NA; v_gene: TRBV6-5
CDR3aa: CASGKVGLAGNTGELFF; CDR3nt: TGTGCCAGCGGTAAAGTGGGACTAGCGGGGAACACCGGGGAGCTGTTTTTT; d_gene: TRBD2; j_gene: TRBJ2-2; abundance: NA; v_gene: TRBV7-6
CDR3aa: CASREESSYNEQFF; CDR3nt: TGTGCCAGCAGAGAAGAGAGCTCCTACAATGAGCAGTTCTTC; d_gene: NA; j_gene: TRBJ2-1; abundance: NA; v_gene: TRBV2
CDR3aa: CASSEVQIAGYTF; CDR3nt: TGTGCCAGCAGTGAAGTACAGATAGCGGGCTACACCTTC; d_gene: NA; j_gene: TRBJ1-2; abundance: NA; v_gene: TRBV2
CDR3aa: CASSIGGVRSTDTQYF; CDR3nt: TGTGCCAGTAGTATAGGGGGGGTCCGAAGCACAGATACGCAGTATTTT; d_gene: NA; j_gene: TRBJ2-3; abundance: NA; v_gene: TRBV19
CDR3aa: CASSQEIGAPNYGYTF; CDR3nt: TGCGCCAGCAGCCAAGAAATAGGGGCCCCTAACTATGGCTACACCTTC; d_gene: NA; j_gene: TRBJ1-2; abundance: few; v_gene: TRBV4-3
CDR3aa: CASSYRDTANYGYTF; CDR3nt: TGTGCCAGCAGCTACCGGGACACCGCTAACTATGGCTACACCTTC; d_gene: NA; j_gene: TRBJ1-2; abundance: NA; v_gene: TRBV21-1
CDR3aa: CATSRLAPDTQYF; CDR3nt: TGTGCCACCAGCAGACTAGCGCCAGATACGCAGTATTTT; d_gene: NA; j_gene: TRBJ2-3; abundance: NA; v_gene: TRBV15
CDR3aa: CASSTTSGRAKNIQYF; CDR3nt: TGTGCCAGCAGTACTACTAGCGGGCGCGCCAAAAACATTCAGTACTTC; d_gene: TRBD2; j_gene: TRBJ2-4; abundance: few; v_gene: TRBV25-1
CDR3aa: CASSVFANTGELFF; CDR3nt: TGTGCCAGCAGCGTCTTTGCGAACACCGGGGAGCTGTTTTTT; d_gene: NA; j_gene: TRBJ2-2; abundance: once; v_gene: TRBV9
CDR3aa: CASSDQEGGTEAFF; CDR3nt: TGTGCCAGCAGTGACCAAGAAGGAGGCACTGAAGCTTTCTTT; d_gene: NA; j_gene: TRBJ1-1; abundance: NA; v_gene: TRBV25-1
CDR3aa: CASGSNQPQHF; CDR3nt: TGTGCTAGTGGCTCGAATCAGCCCCAGCATTTT; d_gene: NA; j_gene: TRBJ1-5; abundance: NA; v_gene: TRBV12-5
CDR3aa: CASSESPGGTEAFF; CDR3nt: TGCGCCAGCAGTGAGTCCCCGGGAGGTACTGAAGCTTTCTTT; d_gene: NA; j_gene: TRBJ1-1; abundance: once; v_gene: TRBV10-1
CDR3aa: CASSLLDRAEAFF; CDR3nt: TGTGCCAGCAGCTTACTCGACCGGGCTGAAGCTTTCTTT; d_gene: NA; j_gene: TRBJ1-1; abundance: NA; v_gene: TRBV7-8